These 7 T cell receptor beta chains were sequenced from one sample in a study of regulatory T cells in long-lasting Graves disease. Library construction for TCR beta used iRepertoire HTBI primers and Arm-PCR of CDR3 regions. TCRdb fed the multiplex PCR reads into MiXCR, producing one record per CDR3 protein. The table lists hundreds of thousands of distinct CDR3 sequences, about 13% of them singletons. The time point denotes: newly diagnosed GD, antithyroid drugs for less than 3 months. PBMC RNA was the source of the TCR library. The same data also went into a second study, on T cells in Graves' hyperthyroidism and ophthalmopathy.

The sample was peripheral blood mononuclear cells (PBMCs), taken at new diagnosis, from a patient treated with antithyroid drugs. These receptors were collected from a man in his thirties or forties with Graves disease.

This clonotype was counted only a few times. The J gene is TRBJ1-4, the V gene TRBV5-1; the D gene is possibly TRBD1 (6 bases). This CDR3 is built from 17 residues. Deletions cut 6 bases from V and 5 bases from J, with 23 bases between. The germline V gene encodes CDR1 SGHRS and CDR2 YFSETQ. In DNA form, the CDR3 reads TGCGCCAGCACCTTTTTTCCTTCCGGGACACGGAATGAAAAACTGTTTTTT. Its translation is CASTFFPSGTRNEKLFF.

At least ten counts were recorded for this clonotype. The V and J genes are TRBV2 and TRBJ1-2; D is uncertain. CDR1 is SNHLY and CDR2 is FYNNEI in the germline V gene. CDR3 length: 10 residues. Trimming took off 6 bases at V and 8 bases at J, with 7 bases between the two ends. For the CDR3, the DNA is TGTGCCAGCAGACCCGGGGGCTACACCTTC. Translation: CASRPGGYTF.

The gene calls are TRBV19 and TRBJ1-1; D is perhaps TRBD1 (5 bases). Trimming left V 3 bases short and J 6 bases short, with 14 bases between. The CDR3 length is 14 residues. From germline, CDR1 is LNHDA and CDR2 SQIVND (reference sequence). CDR3 loop: CASSILPGSPEAFF. The CDR3 region has the DNA TGTGCCAGTAGTATCCTCCCAGGGTCCCCTGAAGCTTTCTTT.

The table lists this clonotype with many counts. The chain is built from TRBV24-1 and TRBJ2-1; D gene uncertain. With 6 bases removed from V and 2 bases from J, the gap between germline ends came to 10 bases. The CDR3 spans 14 residues. Germline-derived CDR1 and CDR2 are KGHDR and SFDVKD. Here the CDR3 DNA reads TGTGCCACCAGTCTTTCTCAAGCCTACAATGAGCAGTTCTTC. Protein product: CATSLSQAYNEQFF.

Comment on this clonotype: A read error may explain this, as a much larger clone is one base away. The chain recombines TRBV27 with TRBJ1-4; 11 bases are shared with TRBD1. CDR3 size: 16 residues. Germline CDR1 reads MNHEY; CDR2 reads SMNVEV (reference sequence). The CDR3 region has the DNA TGTGCCAGCAGTTTACTTGGGGACAGGGGGGATGAAAATCTGTTTTTT. This gives the protein CASSLLGDRGDENLFF.

Only a few counts were recorded for this clonotype. The genes are TRBV7-3 and TRBJ2-3; D perhaps matches TRBD2 (7 bases). The CDR3 runs 17 residues. With 5 bases removed from V and 1 base from J, the gap between germline ends came to 19 bases. Germline CDR1 is SGHTA and CDR2 is FQGTGA. DNA of the CDR3: TGTGCCAGCAGCCAAACAGGGAGGGGGAGAGGCACAGATACGCAGTATTTT. Amino acids: CASSQTGRGRGTDTQYF.

The chain recombines TRBV7-9 with TRBJ1-2; TRBD1 matches at 9 bases. Per the germline V gene, CDR1 is SEHNR and CDR2 is FQNEAQ (reference sequence). The CDR3 runs to 14 residues. V was clipped by 5 bases and J by 7 bases; unmatched bases: 8. The chain's CDR3 is CASSLGQGNSGYTF. The CDR3 DNA reads as TGTGCCAGCAGCCTGGGACAGGGAAACAGTGGCTACACCTTC.